This TCR beta chain was profiled in a study of control samples from healthy donors and cancer patients. Trimming cost V 4 bases and J 6 bases, with 7 bases left between them. Germline CDR1 SEHNR, CDR2 FQNEAQ (reference sequence). The CDR3 is 11 residues long. This clone was counted only a few times. The assay was immunoSEQ multiplex PCR, and TCRdb's table has in-frame clones only and misses some. The sample records about 27,000 clones, approximately 91% being singletons. The sample taken for sequencing was PBMCs. This chain joins TRBV7-9 and TRBJ2-7; D is uncertain. This clonotype originated in a man between 50 and 59 years old with lung cancer. CDR3 nucleotide sequence: TGTGCCAGCAGCTCTACCCTCGAGCAGTACTTC. Its protein product is CASSSTLEQYF.